The subject of this entry is one TCR beta chain. The target antigen is unknown. The length of the CDR3 is 14 residues. Since all of the isolated RNA was reverse transcribed, expressed TCRB transcripts were what got sequenced. Profiled with immunoSEQ multiplex PCR; TCRdb holds only in-frame clones, not every one. Among 110,000 to 150,000 clones listed, about 9.1% were seen once. This record comes from a study of beta chain features in type 1 diabetes. Study findings and constraints: All four CD4+ subsets from Type 1 diabetes patients carried moderately but significantly shorter TCRB CDR3s. In patients and controls equally, PCR might favor templates that are shorter.

This TCR came from a woman aged 35 to 49 in good health. The sequencing sample was made of central memory CD4+ T cells from blood. J is TRBJ2-7 and V is TRBV12-2; the D call of TRBD2 is as the table states it, not checked on the DNA. TRBV12-2 constitutes a pseudogene. This chain's CDR3 is CATLAGGPSYEQYF. The CDR3 nucleotides are TGTGCAACCTTAGCGGGGGGGCCCTCCTACGAGCAGTACTTC.